Described below is a single T cell receptor beta chain sequence and its context. In this CDR3 the conserved last residue, phenylalanine or tryptophan, is missing, so a read error is likely. This entry belongs to a study of neurological immune-mediated disorders. TCRdb processed the 5' RACE reads anew with MiXCR; each CDR3 protein has one entry. Counted here are tens of thousands of distinct CDR3 sequences, approximately 3.8% occurring once; the ten biggest clones make up around 1.5%. The source material was PBMCs. The TCR originated in a man aged 25 to 40 with multiple sclerosis.

CDR3 sequence reads: CSVSRGPEGYEQYI. CDR3 sequence (DNA): TGCAGCGTGTCCCGGGGCCCCGAGGGCTACGAGCAGTACATC. J is TRBJ2-7 and V is TRBV29-1; D may correspond to TRBD1 or TRBD2 (5 bases each). Per the germline V gene, CDR1 is SQVTM and CDR2 is ANQGSEA. The CDR3 has 14 amino acids. V was pared by 6 bases and J by 3 bases, with 18 bases between.